Shown below are 27 T cell receptor beta chains from a single sample sequenced in a study of CD8+CD57+ T cells in acquired aplastic anemia. Individuals selected for sequencing had exhibited CD8+CD57+ cell expansion on flow cytometry. The template used for profiling TCR beta VDJ and CDR3 was genomic DNA. TCRdb itself ran the reads through MiXCR, one entry per CDR3 protein. The sample includes over 150,000 distinct CDR3 sequences, 40% to 65% seen only once; the top ten take over 9.5%. The sequenced sample was sorted CD4+, CD8+, or CD8+CD57+ T cells (not recorded which) from PBMCs. The receptors were gathered from a human donor with aplastic anemia.

This clonotype has only a few counts. The V gene is TRBV6-1, the J gene TRBJ2-1; TRBD2 is a possible D gene (6 bases). With 5 bases removed from V and 4 bases from J, the gap between germline ends came to 18 bases. CDR1 and CDR2 (germline): MNHNS, SASEGT. The CDR3 is made up of 16 amino acids. CDR3: CASSRSTRSSYNEQFF. CDR3 sequence (DNA): TGTGCCAGCAGTCGGTCGACTAGGTCTTCTTACAATGAGCAGTTCTTC.

This clonotype has a handful of counts. The V and J genes are TRBV15 and TRBJ2-5; D is possibly TRBD1 (6 bases). This CDR3 contains 14 residues. Trimming removed 1 base at V and 3 bases at J, with 9 bases between. CDR1 and CDR2 from the germline V gene are LNHNV and YYDKDF (reference sequence). CDR3 amino acids: CATSRGRGEETQYF. The CDR3 region has the DNA TGTGCCACCAGCAGAGGCAGGGGTGAAGAGACCCAGTACTTC.

Ten or more counts support this clonotype. The chain recombines TRBV7-6 with TRBJ2-7; perhaps TRBD1 as D (6 bases). V was trimmed by 5 bases and J by 4 bases, leaving 15 bases between them. The germline CDR1 and CDR2 sequences are SGHVS and FNYEAQ. The CDR3 totals 14 residues. DNA for the CDR3: TGTGCCAGCAGCGCCGGACAGAACCTATACGAGCAGTACTTC. Translated: CASSAGQNLYEQYF.

This clonotype was observed many times. The J gene is TRBJ1-2, the V gene TRBV10-3; weak D call: TRBD1 (5 bases). Germline CDR1 is ENHRY and CDR2 is SYGVKD. V was shortened by 0 bases and J by 2 bases, with 19 bases between the two germline ends. The CDR3 has 18 residues. The CDR3 DNA reads as TGTGCCATCAGTGAGTCATCCGGGGCTCAGGGATCAAACTATGGCTACACCTTC. Translated, it gives CAISESSGAQGSNYGYTF.

Comment on this clonotype: One end of the junction varies from germline; a read error may be responsible. The gene calls are TRBV7-9 and TRBJ2-7; 7 nucleotides line up with TRBD1. This CDR3 contains 15 residues. Per the germline V gene, CDR1 is SEHNR and CDR2 is FQNEAQ (reference sequence). CDR3 sequence reads: CASTLTGQSSYEQYF. The CDR3 DNA reads as TGTGCCAGCACCTTAACGGGACAGAGCTCCTACGAGCAGTACTTC.

Notes on this clonotype: A much larger clone sits a single nucleotide away, making a read error possible. This sequence joins TRBV27 and TRBJ2-7, with D tentatively TRBD2 (6 bases). This CDR3 comprises 14 residues. The ends were cut back, 5 bases at V and 3 bases at J, with 14 bases in the middle. Germline assignment: CDR1 MNHEY and CDR2 SMNVEV (reference sequence). The CDR3 loop reads CASSGRRVDYEQYF. The CDR3 nucleotides read TGTGCCAGCAGTGGGAGGCGGGTGGACTACGAGCAGTACTTC.

This clonotype was observed many times. The chain recombines TRBV9 with TRBJ1-2; D uncertain. Deletions cut 7 bases from V and 5 bases from J, with 12 bases between. From germline, CDR1 is SGDLS and CDR2 YYNGEE. The CDR3 extends over 12 amino acids. CDR3 bases: TGTGCCAGCGTGGGCAGACCGTATGGCTACACCTTC. Protein sequence: CASVGRPYGYTF.

This clonotype was seen at least ten times. V and J are TRBV13 and TRBJ1-5; D uncertain. Per the germline V gene, CDR1 is PRHDT and CDR2 is FYEKMQ (reference sequence). V was pared by 4 bases and J by 2 bases, with 9 bases between. There are 14 residues in the CDR3. CDR3: CASSSSPGNQPQHF. The CDR3 DNA is TGTGCCAGCAGCTCTTCCCCTGGCAATCAGCCCCAGCATTTT.

The chain links TRBV29-1 to TRBJ1-1; D gene unclear. CDR1 SQVTM and CDR2 ANQGSEA come from the germline V gene. CDR3 size: 13 residues. Trimming cost V 7 bases and J 0 bases, with 12 bases left between them. The CDR3 loop is CSASKVLNTEAFF. CDR3 DNA: TGCAGCGCCTCTAAAGTTCTGAACACTGAAGCTTTCTTT.

The rearrangement joins TRBV2 to TRBJ2-5; 8 nucleotides agree with TRBD2. Germline loops: CDR1 SNHLY, CDR2 FYNNEI. This CDR3 spans 13 amino acids. V gave up 7 bases and J gave up 5 bases; unmatched junction bases: 6. The CDR3 nucleotides are TGTGCCAGCATCAGCGGGAGTCGGGAGACCCAGTACTTC. Amino acid sequence: CASISGSRETQYF.

This sequence joins TRBV20-1 and TRBJ2-7; TRBD1 aligns across 7 bases. Germline assignment: CDR1 DFQATT and CDR2 SNEGSKA (reference sequence). The CDR3 has 14 residues. V lost 1 base, J lost 0 bases, and 3 bases stayed unmatched. CDR3 protein: CSARVRDSSYEQYF. In DNA form, the CDR3 reads TGCAGTGCTAGAGTCCGGGACAGCTCCTACGAGCAGTACTTC.

The chain couples TRBV9 to TRBJ2-7; TRBD2 matches 8 bases. CDR1 and CDR2 from the germline V gene are SGDLS and YYNGEE. The CDR3 spans 14 residues. V trimming: 4 bases; J trimming: 7 bases; junction bases outside the gene matches: 10. Written as DNA, the CDR3 is TGTGCCAGCAGCCAAGACGGGGGGGCGGGTGAGCAGTACTTC. Translation: CASSQDGGAGEQYF.

This clonotype has a handful of counts. V gene TRBV7-3 combines with J gene TRBJ1-1; no definite D call. Germline CDR1 is SGHTA and CDR2 is FQGTGA. The CDR3 covers 13 residues. Trimming took 2 bases from V and 3 from J, leaving 7 bases between them. DNA of the CDR3: TGTGCCAGCAGCTTAGATGAAGACACTGAAGCTTTCTTT. Its protein product is CASSLDEDTEAFF.

This sequence joins TRBV24-1 and TRBJ2-3; D remains ambiguous. With 0 bases removed from V and 0 bases from J, the gap between germline ends came to 9 bases. This CDR3 is built from 16 residues. Germline V gene lookup returns CDR1 KGHDR and CDR2 SFDVKD. CDR3 region: CATSDLTSSSTDTQYF. For the CDR3, the DNA is TGTGCCACCAGTGATTTGACCAGCAGCAGCACAGATACGCAGTATTTT.

In this sample, this clonotype turned up once. This may be a read error: a much more frequent sequence differs by one nucleotide. The rearrangement links TRBV12-3 or TRBV12-4 to TRBJ1-1, with D hard to call. The V and J ends lost 7 bases and 0 bases respectively, with 18 bases between them. CDR3 length equals 16 residues. The CDR3 region has the DNA TGTGCCAGCAATGAACTTTTAGGGCAGATGAACACTGAAGCTTTCTTT. This encodes CASNELLGQMNTEAFF.

Worth noting for this clonotype: Mismatch with germline at one junction end may stem from a read error. The V gene is TRBV4-1, the J gene TRBJ2-7, with 9 bases that match TRBD1. The germline CDR1 and CDR2 sequences are MGHRA and YSYEKL. This CDR3 is 15 amino acids long. CDR3 amino acids: CVSSQGGGQGYEQYF. CDR3 bases: TGCGTCAGCAGCCAAGGTGGCGGACAGGGGTACGAGCAGTACTTC.

The count of this clonotype is one. The CDR3 region is CASSLGLVRTGELFF. The CDR3 DNA sequence: TGTGCCAGCAGCTTGGGTCTAGTTCGTACCGGGGAGCTGTTTTTT. The rearrangement links TRBV5-6 to TRBJ2-2; unclear D gene. Between the trimmed V and J ends, which lost 0 bases and 5 bases, there was a span of 11 bases. This CDR3 is 15 amino acids long. Germline V gene data show CDR1 as SGHDT and CDR2 as YYEEEE.

Only one count was recorded for this clonotype. This rearrangement joins TRBV19 to TRBJ2-2, with a weak D call TRBD2 (5 bases). V was trimmed by 7 bases and J by 7 bases, leaving 19 bases between them. Germline V gene data show CDR1 as LNHDA and CDR2 as SQIVND (reference sequence). CDR3 size: 15 residues. This CDR3 is CASKTSPGGIGELFF. CDR3 DNA sequence: TGTGCCAGTAAAACTAGTCCGGGTGGCATCGGGGAGCTGTTTTTT.

V gene TRBV15 combines with J gene TRBJ1-2; the D is unclear. CDR1 LNHNV and CDR2 YYDKDF come from the germline V gene (reference sequence). The length of the CDR3 is 14 residues. Deletions cut 8 bases from V and 4 bases from J, with 17 bases between. The CDR3 region is CATSHTQKGYGYTF. CDR3 bases: TGTGCCACCTCCCATACCCAGAAGGGCTATGGCTACACCTTC.

This clonotype was detected many times. The chain employs TRBV29-1 and TRBJ2-2; tentatively, D is TRBD2 (5 bases). This CDR3 has 12 amino acids. Deletions cut 6 bases from V and 4 bases from J, with 9 bases between. Germline values: CDR1 SQVTM, CDR2 ANQGSEA. CDR3 amino acids: CSVIRGTGELFF. In DNA, the CDR3 is TGCAGCGTGATACGGGGCACCGGGGAGCTGTTTTTT.

V is TRBV11-1 and J is TRBJ2-7; 14 bases are a match to TRBD2. Unmatched junction bases numbered 8, after V lost 3 bases and J lost 7 bases. CDR3 length equals 16 residues. CDR1 and CDR2 from the germline V gene are SGHAT and FQDESV (reference sequence). CDR3 in amino acids: CASSFTPGLAGEEQYF. The CDR3, as DNA: TGTGCCAGCAGCTTCACCCCGGGACTAGCGGGAGAGGAGCAGTACTTC.

The chain employs TRBV6-1 and TRBJ2-7; possibly TRBD2 for D (7 bases). There are 14 residues in the CDR3. Germline V gene sequence: CDR1 MNHNS, CDR2 SASEGT. The V gene lost 10 bases and the J gene lost 4 bases, with 20 bases spanning the gap. The CDR3 protein is CAMGGRPIGYEQYF. The DNA of the CDR3 is TGTGCCATGGGGGGGCGGCCCATAGGGTACGAGCAGTACTTC.

Many counts were recorded for this clonotype. The chain couples TRBV3-1 to TRBJ2-5; the D gene is possibly TRBD2 (6 bases). Germline V gives CDR1 LGHDT, CDR2 YNNKEL (reference sequence). Trimming removed 0 bases at V and 7 bases at J, with 15 bases between. This CDR3 spans 15 amino acids. CDR3 DNA: TGTGCCAGCAGCCAAGATCCCACTAGCTTTGGGACCCAGTACTTC. Amino acids: CASSQDPTSFGTQYF.

As regards this clonotype: One end of the junction varies from germline; a read error may be responsible. The rearrangement uses TRBV12-3 or TRBV12-4 and TRBJ2-7; perhaps TRBD1 as D (6 bases). The CDR3 is 14 amino acids. CDR3 sequence (DNA): TGTGCCAGCAGTTTAGCCGACAGGCCCTACGAGCGGTACTTC. Translating gives CASSLADRPYERYF.

Comments on this clonotype: One junction end disagrees with the germline gene, perhaps due to a read error. The V and J genes are TRBV4-3 and TRBJ2-1; D is possibly TRBD2 (5 bases). The CDR3 has 14 amino acids. Germline CDR1 LGHNA, CDR2 YSLEER. CDR3 amino acids: CASSQVGELVAPIF. The CDR3 DNA is TGCGCCAGCAGCCAAGTCGGGGAATTAGTTGCTCCGATCTTC.

This clonotype turned up a few times. This rearrangement joins TRBV12-3 or TRBV12-4 to TRBJ1-5; D gene ambiguous. The V gene lost 6 bases and the J gene lost 0 bases, with 9 bases spanning the gap. The CDR3 has 14 amino acids. DNA for the CDR3: TGTGCCAGCAGCCGAAGGACTAGCAATCAGCCCCAGCATTTT. This sequence encodes CASSRRTSNQPQHF.

This clonotype was counted once. This chain joins TRBV20-1 and TRBJ1-2; D gene uncertain. Germline V CDR1 and CDR2: DFQATT, SNEGSKA (reference sequence). This CDR3 comprises 16 residues. V lost 0 bases and J lost 1, with 15 bases in between. The DNA of the CDR3 is TGCAGTGCTAGAGATTTCGCGGGGAGATATAACTATGGCTACACCTTC. Residues: CSARDFAGRYNYGYTF.